One sample yielded the 17 T cell receptor beta chains listed below, sequenced in a study of CD8+ T cells in alopecia areata. RNA extraction was followed by reverse transcription into cDNA, which acted as the sequencing template. The method was immunoSEQ multiplex PCR; TCRdb's version includes in-frame clones alone and lacks a portion of them. The sample has 150,000 or so clones; 55% are singletons. Input material: CD4+ T cells sorted from blood. The receptors were sampled from a human donor in good health.

The rearrangement links TRBV28 to TRBJ2-5; D possibly corresponds to TRBD1 (6 bases). The CDR3 has 14 residues. CDR1 MDHEN and CDR2 SYDVKM come from the germline V gene. The ends were cut back, 3 bases at V and 5 bases at J, with 13 bases in the middle. The CDR3 DNA reads as TGTGCCAGCAGTTTGCAGGGGCCCCCGGAGACCCAGTACTTC. It encodes CASSLQGPPETQYF. Based on the CDR3 plus reference TRBV28 and TRBJ2-5, the full variable domain is DVKVTQSSRYLVKRTGEKVFLECVQDMDHENMFWYRQDPGLGLRLIYFSYDVKMKEKGDIPEGYSVSREKKERFSLILESASTNQTSMYLCASSLQGPPETQYFGPGTRLLVL.

This clone was seen only once. V gene TRBV29-1 combines with J gene TRBJ2-5; D is ambiguous. Between the trimmed V and J ends, which lost 7 bases and 2 bases, there was a span of 11 bases. Germline CDR1 SQVTM, CDR2 ANQGSEA. The CDR3 covers 12 residues. The CDR3 DNA follows: TGCAGCGCCAAAGGTACACAAGAGACCCAGTACTTC. Protein product: CSAKGTQETQYF.

The chain is built from TRBV6-5 and TRBJ2-1; D remains ambiguous. In germline, CDR1 is MNHEY, CDR2 SVGAGI. The V end lost 7 bases, the J end lost 5 bases, and 12 bases lay between the germline ends. CDR3 length: 13 residues. The CDR3 region has the DNA TGTGCCAGCACCCCGGTCCTGAACAATGAGCAGTTCTTC. Translated, it gives CASTPVLNNEQFF.

J is TRBJ2-1 and V is TRBV6-1; TRBD2 matches 14 bases. Unmatched junction bases numbered 8, after V lost 4 bases and J lost 0 bases. Germline assignment: CDR1 MNHNS and CDR2 SASEGT. This CDR3 is 19 amino acids long. Here the CDR3 DNA reads TGTGCCAGCAGTGCAAATGGACTAGCGGGAGGCAGCTCCTACAATGAGCAGTTCTTC. Protein sequence: CASSANGLAGGSSYNEQFF.

The chain recombines TRBV29-1 with TRBJ2-7; 9 positions agree with TRBD1. Germline V gene data show CDR1 as SQVTM and CDR2 as ANQGSEA. The CDR3 totals 14 residues. The J segment lost 7 bases and the V segment lost 5 bases, leaving 12 bases of the junction unmatched. CDR3 protein: CSVPRRDRELEQYF. The DNA for the CDR3 is TGCAGCGTTCCTCGCCGGGACAGGGAGTTGGAGCAGTACTTC.

The gene calls are TRBV4-1 and TRBJ2-7; 8 bases are a match to TRBD1. Losses at the gene ends were 1 base for V and 2 bases for J; bases not matched to a gene: 7. There are 16 residues in the CDR3. Germline V gives CDR1 MGHRA, CDR2 YSYEKL. The CDR3 DNA reads TGCGCCAGCAGCCAAGGACCAGGGGGCAGTACCTACGAGCAGTACTTC. Translation: CASSQGPGGSTYEQYF.

This clone was observed a handful of times. The rearrangement links TRBV29-1 to TRBJ2-7; 11 bases map to TRBD1. CDR3 size: 13 residues. After removal of 6 bases from V and 4 bases from J, the junction contained 5 bases not matched to a gene. The germline gives CDR1 SQVTM, CDR2 ANQGSEA. This CDR3 reads CSVRTGGHYEQYF. The DNA of the CDR3 is TGCAGCGTACGGACAGGGGGCCATTACGAGCAGTACTTC.

This chain joins TRBV5-1 and TRBJ2-3; TRBD2 is a possible D gene (5 bases). This CDR3 spans 17 amino acids. V lost 3 bases and J 1 base, leaving 18 bases between the germline ends. Germline assignment: CDR1 SGHRS and CDR2 YFSETQ. The CDR3 is CASSSTMEVAGTDTQYF. In DNA form, the CDR3 reads TGCGCCAGCAGCTCCACAATGGAGGTCGCGGGCACAGATACGCAGTATTTT.

The chain carries TRBV30 and TRBJ1-2; D unclear. Germline loops: CDR1 GTSNPN, CDR2 SVGIG (reference sequence). V lost 0 bases and J 3 bases, leaving 8 bases between the germline ends. This CDR3 has 13 amino acids. The CDR3 protein is CAWSVLLHYGYTF. The DNA for the CDR3 is TGTGCCTGGAGTGTACTACTCCACTATGGCTACACCTTC.

The J gene is TRBJ1-1, the V gene TRBV29-1; D call uncertain. The CDR3 runs to 13 residues. V was trimmed by 1 base and J by 0 bases, leaving 6 bases between them. Germline CDR1 SQVTM, CDR2 ANQGSEA. CDR3 loop: CSVEGLLNTEAFF. The CDR3 coding sequence is TGCAGCGTTGAAGGCCTGCTGAACACTGAAGCTTTCTTT.

The chain links TRBV28 to TRBJ1-1; 8 positions agree with TRBD1. Germline CDR1 MDHEN, CDR2 SYDVKM. CDR3 length: 11 amino acids. The V segment lost 4 bases and the J segment 8 bases; nucleotides outside the gene matches: 0. CDR3 loop: CASSWDREAFF. As DNA, the CDR3 is TGTGCCAGCAGTTGGGACAGGGAAGCTTTCTTT.

CDR3 DNA sequence: TGCAGCGTTACTGGACAGAGCTCTGGAAACACCATATATTTT. It specifies CSVTGQSSGNTIYF. The rearrangement joins TRBV29-1 to TRBJ1-3; TRBD1 might be the D (6 bases). V was trimmed by 5 bases and J by 0 bases, leaving 11 bases between them. Germline-derived CDR1 and CDR2 are SQVTM and ANQGSEA. The CDR3 totals 14 residues.

The rearrangement joins TRBV23-1 to TRBJ2-1, with D maybe TRBD1 (7 bases). TRBV23-1 is annotated as an ORF whose role is uncertain. The V gene lost 0 bases and the J gene lost 6 bases, with 15 bases spanning the gap. The CDR3 length is 16 residues. The chain's CDR3 is CASSQSQEGAPNEQFF. The CDR3 bases are TGCGCCAGCAGTCAATCGCAGGAGGGGGCCCCCAATGAGCAGTTCTTC.

This clone was seen more than once but under ten times. The V call is TRBV30, the J call TRBJ1-1; D not resolved. Trimming pared 4 bases from V and 1 base from J, leaving 4 bases between. The CDR3 is 11 amino acids. CDR1 and CDR2 from the germline V gene are GTSNPN and SVGIG (reference sequence). CDR3 sequence reads: CAWKGNTEAFF. CDR3 nucleotides: TGTGCCTGGAAAGGGAACACTGAAGCTTTCTTT.

Details on this clone: At one boundary the junction diverges from the germline segment, which might be a read error. This rearrangement joins TRBV30 to TRBJ1-1; D might be TRBD1 (5 bases). The germline CDR1 and CDR2 sequences are GTSNPN and SVGIG (reference sequence). This CDR3 has 10 residues. The CDR3 DNA reads as TGTGCCTGGCAGGGTCCTGAGGCTTTCTTT. Its translation is CAWQGPEAFF.

This chain joins TRBV6-5 and TRBJ2-3, with 7 bases lining up with TRBD2. With V trimmed by 7 bases and J by 6 bases, 10 bases remained unmatched. Germline CDR1 and CDR2: MNHEY and SVGAGI. This CDR3 is built from 14 residues. The CDR3 sequence: CASKLAASTDTQYF. CDR3 coding DNA: TGTGCCAGCAAGCTAGCGGCGTCCACGGATACGCAGTATTTT.

This sequence joins TRBV5-4 and TRBJ2-3; 8 nucleotides agree with TRBD2. V was pared by 2 bases and J by 4 bases, with 3 bases of the junction left unmatched. Germline-derived CDR1 and CDR2 are SGHNT and YYREEE (reference sequence). The CDR3 sequence is 14 residues long. Here the CDR3 reads CASSFGTRADTQYF. CDR3 nucleotide sequence: TGTGCCAGCAGCTTCGGGACTAGAGCAGATACGCAGTATTTT.